The present TCR beta chain was sequenced within a study of blood T cell repertoires in COVID-19. The CDR3 spans 14 residues. Germline lookup yields CDR1 GTSNPN and CDR2 SVGIG (reference sequence). V shed 0 bases, J shed 5 bases, and the junction held 4 bases outside the gene matches. In the original processing: Nucleated cell number was recorded as an estimate derived from reference gene primer amplification. The repertoire was sequenced with immunoSEQ multiplex PCR; TCRdb's copy has only in-frame clones and lacks some. V, J and clone size derive from that table, while D and trimming were established from the DNA sequence. Of about 49,000 clones listed, about 92% were seen once; the top ten hold less than 1.2%.

The gene calls are TRBV30 and TRBJ1-3, with TRBD1 matching 7 bases. This TCR was sampled from a man aged 55 to 70 with COVID-19, enrolled during active disease. The sample consisted of peripheral blood. This chain's CDR3 is CAWSVQGNRNTIYF. For the CDR3, the DNA is TGTGCCTGGAGTGTACAGGGGAACCGAAACACCATATATTTT.